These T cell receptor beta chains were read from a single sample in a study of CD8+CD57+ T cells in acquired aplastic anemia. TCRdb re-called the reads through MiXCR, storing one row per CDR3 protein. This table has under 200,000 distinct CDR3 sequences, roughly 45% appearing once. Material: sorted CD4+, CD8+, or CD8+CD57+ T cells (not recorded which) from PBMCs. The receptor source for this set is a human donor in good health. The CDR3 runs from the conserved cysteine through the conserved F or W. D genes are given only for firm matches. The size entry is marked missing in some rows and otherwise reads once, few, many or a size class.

DNA: TGTGCCACCAGTGCCCCCCCCCGGGACAGGGGAGGACGCACCGGGGAGCTGTTTTTT; CDR3: CATSAPPRDRGGRTGELFF; D: TRBD1; size: many; J: TRBJ2-2; V: TRBV24-1
DNA: TGTGCCAGCAGTCAGAGGACTAAGAGCTCCTACGAGCAGTACTTC; CDR3: CASSQRTKSSYEQYF; D: .; size: many; J: TRBJ2-7; V: TRBV5-8
DNA: TGTGCCAGCAGTTTTACAGATTTGAACTATGGCTACACCTTC; CDR3: CASSFTDLNYGYTF; D: .; size: .; J: TRBJ1-2; V: TRBV6-5
DNA: TGTGCCAGCAGTGTAACAGGGGACCAGGCTTTCTTT; CDR3: CASSVTGDQAFF; D: TRBD1; size: many; J: TRBJ1-1; V: TRBV6-1
DNA: TGTGCCAGTCGGACAGAGGACAATCAGCCCCAGCATTTT; CDR3: CASRTEDNQPQHF; D: .; size: many; J: TRBJ1-5; V: TRBV2
DNA: TGTGCCAGCAGCTGGTACGGGACAGGGGTGAATCAGCAGTTCTTC; CDR3: CASSWYGTGVNQQFF; D: TRBD1; size: once; J: TRBJ2-1; V: TRBV5-6
DNA: TGTGCCAGCAGCTTAAGCGGGAGGGGCTACGAGCAGTACTTC; CDR3: CASSLSGRGYEQYF; D: TRBD2; size: many; J: TRBJ2-7; V: TRBV7-2
DNA: TGCGCCAGCAGCCAAGATATTGGGGCAGGAGGAAACACCATATATTTT; CDR3: CASSQDIGAGGNTIYF; D: .; size: .; J: TRBJ1-3; V: TRBV4-1
DNA: TGTGCCATCGCGCCGGGCTCCACCAACACTGAAGCTTTCTTT; CDR3: CAIAPGSTNTEAFF; D: .; size: many; J: TRBJ1-1; V: TRBV7-9
DNA: TGTGCCACCAGCAGTGGAACTAGTTCAATCTACGAGCAGTACTTC; CDR3: CATSSGTSSIYEQYF; D: .; size: few; J: TRBJ2-7; V: TRBV15
DNA: TGTGCCAGCAGACCGAGACTGCTAAGTGGGAATGGCTACACCTTC; CDR3: CASRPRLLSGNGYTF; D: .; size: .; J: TRBJ1-2; V: TRBV6-1
DNA: TGCAGCGTTAGCATGTCTAGCGCGGAGACCCAGTACTTC; CDR3: CSVSMSSAETQYF; D: .; size: many; J: TRBJ2-5; V: TRBV29-1
DNA: TGTGCCAGCAGTCCCCGGACTAGCACCCACGAGCAGTACTTC; CDR3: CASSPRTSTHEQYF; D: TRBD2; size: many; J: TRBJ2-7; V: TRBV12-3/TRBV12-4
DNA: TGTGCCAGCAGCCAGCCCCGGGACAGGCACTCTGGGGCCAACGTCCTGACTTTC; CDR3: CASSQPRDRHSGANVLTF; D: TRBD1; size: .; J: TRBJ2-6; V: TRBV4-2
DNA: TGTGCCAGCAGGGGACTAGGGGCGGATACCGGGGAGCTGTTTTTT; CDR3: CASRGLGADTGELFF; D: TRBD2; size: .; J: TRBJ2-2; V: TRBV6-1
DNA: TGTGCCAGTAGTAGCAGTATGGCGGGCTACACCTTC; CDR3: CASSSSMAGYTF; D: .; size: many; J: TRBJ1-2; V: TRBV19